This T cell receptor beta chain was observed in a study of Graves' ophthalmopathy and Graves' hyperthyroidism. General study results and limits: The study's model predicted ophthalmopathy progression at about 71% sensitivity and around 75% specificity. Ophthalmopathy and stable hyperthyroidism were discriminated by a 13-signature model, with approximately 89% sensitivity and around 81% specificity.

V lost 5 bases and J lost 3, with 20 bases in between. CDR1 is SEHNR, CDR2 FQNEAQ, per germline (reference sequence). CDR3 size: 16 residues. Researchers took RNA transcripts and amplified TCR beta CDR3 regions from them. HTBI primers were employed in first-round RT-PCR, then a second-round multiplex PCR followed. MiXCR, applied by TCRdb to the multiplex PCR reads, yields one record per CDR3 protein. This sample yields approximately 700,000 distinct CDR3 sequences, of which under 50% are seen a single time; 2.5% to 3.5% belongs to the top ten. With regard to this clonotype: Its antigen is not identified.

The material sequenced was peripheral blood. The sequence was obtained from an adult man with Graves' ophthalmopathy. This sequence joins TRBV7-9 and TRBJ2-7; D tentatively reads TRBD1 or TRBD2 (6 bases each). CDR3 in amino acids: CASSPRSYGGSYEQYF. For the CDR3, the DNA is TGTGCCAGCAGCCCCCGCAGTTACGGGGGCAGCTACGAGCAGTACTTC.